Shown below are 11 T cell receptor beta chains from a single sample sequenced in a study of blood T cell repertoires in COVID-19. Clones were read by immunoSEQ multiplex PCR, and TCRdb kept only the in-frame ones, dropping some. This table holds about 130,000 clones, around 87% found once. Specimen: peripheral blood. These receptors were obtained from a woman aged 45-65 years who had recovered from COVID-19.

This clone appeared once. The chain uses TRBV6-5 and TRBJ2-7, with 7 bases lining up with TRBD2. The V segment lost 11 bases and the J segment 6 bases; nucleotides outside the gene matches: 13. The CDR3 loop spans 13 amino acids. Germline CDR1 is MNHEY and CDR2 is SVGAGI. The chain's CDR3 is CAVAGVHFSEQYF. CDR3 nucleotides: TGTGCCGTCGCGGGAGTGCATTTTAGCGAGCAGTACTTC.

J is TRBJ1-2 and V is TRBV7-3; 7 nucleotides match TRBD1. Germline assignment: CDR1 SGHTA and CDR2 FQGTGA. Unmatched junction bases numbered 14, after V lost 5 bases and J lost 8 bases. The CDR3 totals 15 residues. As DNA, the CDR3 is TGTGCCAGCAGCCCCCGGGGTGGGCAGGGGGACGGCTACACCTTC. Translated: CASSPRGGQGDGYTF.

The rearrangement uses TRBV28 and TRBJ2-5, with D possibly TRBD2 on 5 matching bases. Trimming shortened V by 6 bases and J by 2 bases, and 16 bases separated the two germline ends. This CDR3 comprises 15 residues. Germline CDR1 and CDR2: MDHEN and SYDVKM. CDR3 DNA: TGTGCCAGCAGCCACACCAGGAAGCGGCAAGAGACCCAGTACTTC. Amino acids: CASSHTRKRQETQYF.

This clone was seen only a few times. V usage is TRBV6-5 and J usage is TRBJ1-1; D remains ambiguous. The CDR3 has 15 residues. Looked up from germline, CDR1 is MNHEY and CDR2 is SVGAGI. The V end lost 0 bases, the J end lost 1 base, and 9 bases lay between the germline ends. Here the CDR3 reads CASSYSINSNTEAFF. As DNA, the CDR3 is TGTGCCAGCAGTTACTCAATTAATTCGAACACTGAAGCTTTCTTT.

V and J are TRBV7-3 and TRBJ1-1; 9 bases line up with TRBD1. Trimming at V came to 5 bases and at J to 4 bases, leaving 8 bases not matched to a gene. The germline V gene encodes CDR1 SGHTA and CDR2 FQGTGA. This CDR3 is 15 amino acids long. CDR3 in amino acids: CASSANRDRVTEAFF. In DNA form, the CDR3 reads TGTGCCAGCAGCGCAAACCGGGACAGGGTCACTGAAGCTTTCTTT.

The CDR3 region is CASSLGTVRQENSPLHF. The CDR3 DNA sequence: TGCGCCAGCAGCTTGGGGACAGTAAGGCAAGAGAATTCACCCCTCCACTTT. The V and J genes are TRBV5-1 and TRBJ1-6; D possibly corresponds to TRBD1 (6 bases). Trimming took 0 bases from V and 7 from J, leaving 17 bases between them. The germline V gene encodes CDR1 SGHRS and CDR2 YFSETQ. The CDR3 runs to 17 residues.

V usage is TRBV7-2 and J usage is TRBJ2-1; tentative D call: TRBD2 (5 bases). The CDR3 spans 19 residues. Germline loops: CDR1 SGHTA, CDR2 FQGNSA. V shed 0 bases and J shed 0 bases, with 18 bases lying between them. The CDR3 spells CASSLARAVYLSSYNEQFF. CDR3 nucleotides: TGTGCCAGCAGCTTAGCGAGGGCAGTGTATCTAAGCTCCTACAATGAGCAGTTCTTC.

This chain links TRBV4-1 with TRBJ1-2, with D possibly matching TRBD1 (5 bases). Germline V gene lookup returns CDR1 MGHRA and CDR2 YSYEKL. V lost 0 bases and J lost 3, with 14 bases in between. The CDR3 extends over 16 amino acids. The DNA for the CDR3 is TGCGCCAGCAGCCAAGATCTGTGGGGGAGGGACTATGGCTACACCTTC. Amino acid sequence: CASSQDLWGRDYGYTF.

The chain combines TRBV6-6 with TRBJ1-1; D is unresolved. The CDR3 length is 13 residues. CDR1 MNHNY and CDR2 SVGAGI come from the germline V gene (reference sequence). The V end lost 2 bases, the J end lost 1 base, and 5 bases lay between the germline ends. CDR3 in DNA: TGTGCCAGCAGTTACGGGAGGAACACTGAAGCTTTCTTT. It codes for CASSYGRNTEAFF.

The chain employs TRBV7-2 and TRBJ2-7; a possible D gene is TRBD2 (5 bases). CDR3 length: 15 residues. V lost 6 bases and J 0 bases, leaving 15 bases between the germline ends. Germline loops: CDR1 SGHTA, CDR2 FQGNSA. The CDR3 sequence is CASSRGGQSSYEQYF. CDR3 coding DNA: TGTGCCAGCAGTCGAGGCGGGCAGAGCTCCTACGAGCAGTACTTC. Looking up the rest from reference TRBV7-2 and TRBJ2-7 gives the full variable domain: GAGVSQSPSNKVTEKGKDVELRCDPISGHTALYWYRQSLGQGLEFLIYFQGNSAPDKSGLPSDRFSAERTGGSVSTLTIQRTQQEDSAVYLCASSRGGQSSYEQYFGPGTRLTVT.

J is TRBJ2-7 and V is TRBV4-2, with 8 bases that match TRBD1. CDR1 and CDR2 from the germline V gene are LGHNA and YNFKEQ. The CDR3 loop spans 15 amino acids. J gave up 1 base and V 1 base, and 3 bases lay outside the gene matches. CDR3 loop: CASSQVTGGSYEQYF. In DNA form, the CDR3 reads TGTGCCAGCAGCCAAGTCACAGGGGGGTCCTACGAGCAGTACTTC.